The present entry profiles one T cell receptor (beta chain) with its context. No antigen is known for it. Primers used in a second PCR of roughly 7 to 12 cycles were a sample-barcoded 5' primer and a J-beta primer mix. Carrying 12 random nucleotides, a template-switch adaptor labeled each individual cDNA molecule. TCRdb fed the 5' RACE reads into MiXCR, producing one record per CDR3 protein. The repertoire consists of approximately 830,000 distinct CDR3 sequences, with roughly 60% occurring once and the leading ten covering around a quarter. The data belong to a study of blood T cells in healthy people across ages. Study-wide results and limits: Shifts in expanded clonotypes may have been confounded by donor CMV status, which was unknown.

CDR1 and CDR2 (germline): SNHLY, FYNNEI. This CDR3 has 14 residues. V was clipped by 4 bases and J by 7 bases; unmatched bases: 4. This chain links TRBV2 with TRBJ2-1, with 10 positions matching TRBD2. This receptor was taken from a man aged 25 to 45 in good health. Sequenced sample: blood. CDR3: CASSVLAGGNEQFF. CDR3 sequence (DNA): TGTGCCAGCAGTGTTTTAGCGGGGGGAAATGAGCAGTTCTTC.